The clone carrying this TCR beta chain came up a few times. Clones were read by immunoSEQ multiplex PCR, and TCRdb kept only the in-frame ones, dropping some. The sample contains around 250,000 clones, about 87% of which appear only once. The record originates from a study of blood T cell repertoires in COVID-19. Study as a whole: T cells, B-cell-depleted T cells, or PBMCs supplied cDNA or gDNA.

In assigning cohorts, the study relied on participant-reported clinical history. The clonotype was recovered from a woman aged 35 to 49 with acute COVID-19. Sequenced: PBMCs or T cells enriched from blood (not recorded which).

The chain's CDR3 is CATKAGLAGATDTQYF. In DNA form, the CDR3 reads TGTGCCACCAAGGCGGGACTAGCGGGAGCGACAGATACGCAGTATTTT. This chain uses TRBV10-3 with TRBJ2-3, with TRBD2 matching over 14 bases. The V gene's germline CDR1 is ENHRY and CDR2 SYGVKD. V shed 10 bases and J 3 bases; nucleotides not matched to a gene: 9. This CDR3 contains 16 residues.